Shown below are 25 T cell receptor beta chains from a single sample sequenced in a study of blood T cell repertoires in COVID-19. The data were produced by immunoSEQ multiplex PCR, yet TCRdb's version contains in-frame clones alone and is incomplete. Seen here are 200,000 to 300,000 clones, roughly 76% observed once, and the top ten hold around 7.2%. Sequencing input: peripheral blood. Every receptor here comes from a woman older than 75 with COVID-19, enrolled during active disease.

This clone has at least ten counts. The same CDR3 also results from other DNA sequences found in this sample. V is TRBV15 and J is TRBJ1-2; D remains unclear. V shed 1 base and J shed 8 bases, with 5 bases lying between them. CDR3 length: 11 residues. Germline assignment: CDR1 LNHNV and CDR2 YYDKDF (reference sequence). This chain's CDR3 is CATSRGSGYTF. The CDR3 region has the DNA TGTGCCACCAGCAGAGGTTCAGGCTACACCTTC. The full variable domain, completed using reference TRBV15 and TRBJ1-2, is DAMVIQNPRYQVTQFGKPVTLSCSQTLNHNVMYWYQQKSSQAPKLLFHYYDKDFNNEADTPDNFQSRRPNTSFCFLDIRSPGLGDTAMYLCATSRGSGYTFGSGTRLTVV.

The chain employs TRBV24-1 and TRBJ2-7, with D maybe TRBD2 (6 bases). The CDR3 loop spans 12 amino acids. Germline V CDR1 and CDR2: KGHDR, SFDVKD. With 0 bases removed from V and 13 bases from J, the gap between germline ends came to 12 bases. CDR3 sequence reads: CATSDLWGGRYF. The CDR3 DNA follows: TGTGCCACCAGTGATTTGTGGGGAGGAAGATACTTC.

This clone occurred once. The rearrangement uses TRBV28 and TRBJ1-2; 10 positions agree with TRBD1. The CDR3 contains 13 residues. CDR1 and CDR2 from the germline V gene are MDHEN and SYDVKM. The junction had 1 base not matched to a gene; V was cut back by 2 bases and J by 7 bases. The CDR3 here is CASSLDRGLGYTF. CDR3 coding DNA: TGTGCCAGCAGTTTAGACAGGGGGCTTGGCTACACCTTC.

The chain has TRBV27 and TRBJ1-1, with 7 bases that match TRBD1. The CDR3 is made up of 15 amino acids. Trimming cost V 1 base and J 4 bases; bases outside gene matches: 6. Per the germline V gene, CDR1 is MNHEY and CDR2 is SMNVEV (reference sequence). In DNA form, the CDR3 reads TGTGCCAGCAGTTTATGGGGGAGACAGGGCACTGAAGCTTTCTTT. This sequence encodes CASSLWGRQGTEAFF.

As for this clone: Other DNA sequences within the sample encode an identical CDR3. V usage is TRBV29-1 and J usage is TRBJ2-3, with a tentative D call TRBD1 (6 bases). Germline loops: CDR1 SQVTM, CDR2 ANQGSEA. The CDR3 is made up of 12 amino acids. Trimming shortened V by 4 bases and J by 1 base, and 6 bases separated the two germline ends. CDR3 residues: CSVGTGTDTQYF. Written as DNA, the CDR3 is TGCAGCGTTGGGACAGGCACAGATACGCAGTATTTT.

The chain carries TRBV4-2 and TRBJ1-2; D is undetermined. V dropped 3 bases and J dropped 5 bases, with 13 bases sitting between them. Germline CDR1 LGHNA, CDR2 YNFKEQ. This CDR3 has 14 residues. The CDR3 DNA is TGTGCCAGCAGCCAGGTCACGGGGTTGTATGGCTACACCTTC. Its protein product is CASSQVTGLYGYTF.

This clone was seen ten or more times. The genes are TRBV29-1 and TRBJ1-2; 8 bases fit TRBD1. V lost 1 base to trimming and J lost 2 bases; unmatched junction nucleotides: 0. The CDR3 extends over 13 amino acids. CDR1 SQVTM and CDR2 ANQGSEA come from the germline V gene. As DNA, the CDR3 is TGCAGCGTTGAAGGACAGGGGAACTATGGCTACACCTTC. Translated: CSVEGQGNYGYTF.

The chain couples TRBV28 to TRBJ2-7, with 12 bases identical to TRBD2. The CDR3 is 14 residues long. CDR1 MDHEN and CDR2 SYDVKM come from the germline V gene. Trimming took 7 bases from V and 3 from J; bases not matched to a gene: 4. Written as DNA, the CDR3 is TGTGCCAGCACCTCGACTAGCGGGGGCTACGAGCAGTACTTC. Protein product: CASTSTSGGYEQYF.

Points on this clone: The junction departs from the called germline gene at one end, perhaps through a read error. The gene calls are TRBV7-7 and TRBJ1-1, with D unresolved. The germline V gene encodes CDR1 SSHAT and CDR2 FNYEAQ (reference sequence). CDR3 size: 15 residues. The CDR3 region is CASSLPGSENTEAFF. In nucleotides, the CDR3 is TGTGCTAGCAGCTTGCCCGGCAGCGAGAACACTGAAGCTTTCTTT. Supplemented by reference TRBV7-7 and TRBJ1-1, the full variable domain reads GAGVSQSPRYKVTKRGQDVTLRCDPISSHATLYWYQQALGQGPEFLTYFNYEAQPDKSGLPSDRFSAERPEGSISTLTIQRTEQRDSAMYRCASSLPGSENTEAFFGQGTRLTVV.

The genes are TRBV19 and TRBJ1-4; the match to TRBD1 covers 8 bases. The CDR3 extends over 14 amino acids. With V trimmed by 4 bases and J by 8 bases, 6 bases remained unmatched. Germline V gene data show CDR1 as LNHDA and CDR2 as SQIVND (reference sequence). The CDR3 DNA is TGTGCCAGTAGTACAGGGACAGGACGAGAAAAACTGTTTTTT. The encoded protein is CASSTGTGREKLFF. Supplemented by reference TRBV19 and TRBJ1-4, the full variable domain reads DGGITQSPKYLFRKEGQNVTLSCEQNLNHDAMYWYRQDPGQGLRLIYYSQIVNDFQKGDIAEGYSVSREKKESFPLTVTSAQKNPTAFYLCASSTGTGREKLFFGSGTQLSVL.

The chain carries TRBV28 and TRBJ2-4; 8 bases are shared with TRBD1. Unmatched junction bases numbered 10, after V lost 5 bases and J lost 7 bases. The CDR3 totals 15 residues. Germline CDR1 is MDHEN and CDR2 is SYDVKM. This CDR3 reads CASSIPRGPGNIQYF. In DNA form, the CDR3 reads TGTGCCAGCAGTATCCCCAGGGGGCCCGGGAACATTCAGTACTTC.

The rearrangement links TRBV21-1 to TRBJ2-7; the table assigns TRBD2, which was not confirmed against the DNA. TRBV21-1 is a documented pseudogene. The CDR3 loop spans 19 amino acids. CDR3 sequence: CASSTRLTTSGGPTYEQYF. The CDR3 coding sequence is TGTGCCAGCAGCACCAGATTGACGACTAGCGGGGGGCCAACCTACGAGCAGTACTTC.

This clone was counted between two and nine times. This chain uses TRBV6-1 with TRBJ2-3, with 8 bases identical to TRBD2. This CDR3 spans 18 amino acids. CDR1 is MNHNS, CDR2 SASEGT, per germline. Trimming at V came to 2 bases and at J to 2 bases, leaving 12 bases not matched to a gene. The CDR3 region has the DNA TGTGCCAGCAGTGAATTCGACTGGCGGGGGGACGTCACAGATACGCAGTATTTT. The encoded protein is CASSEFDWRGDVTDTQYF.

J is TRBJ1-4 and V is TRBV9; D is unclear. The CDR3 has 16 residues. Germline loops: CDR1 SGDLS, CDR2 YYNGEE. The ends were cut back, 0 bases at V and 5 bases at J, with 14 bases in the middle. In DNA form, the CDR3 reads TGTGCCAGCAGCGTAGGGTTCGGGGTGCGGAATGAAAAACTGTTTTTT. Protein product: CASSVGFGVRNEKLFF.

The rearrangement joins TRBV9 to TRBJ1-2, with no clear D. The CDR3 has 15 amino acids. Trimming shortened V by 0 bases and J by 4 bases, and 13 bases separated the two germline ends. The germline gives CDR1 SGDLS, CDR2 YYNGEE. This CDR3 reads CASSVDPGVGYGYTF. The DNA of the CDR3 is TGTGCCAGCAGCGTAGACCCCGGGGTTGGCTATGGCTACACCTTC. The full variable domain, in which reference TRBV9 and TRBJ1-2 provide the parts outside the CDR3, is DSGVTQTPKHLITATGQRVTLRCSPRSGDLSVYWYQQSLDQGLQFLIQYYNGEERAKGNILERFSAQQFPDLHSELNLSSLELGDSALYFCASSVDPGVGYGYTFGSGTRLTVV.

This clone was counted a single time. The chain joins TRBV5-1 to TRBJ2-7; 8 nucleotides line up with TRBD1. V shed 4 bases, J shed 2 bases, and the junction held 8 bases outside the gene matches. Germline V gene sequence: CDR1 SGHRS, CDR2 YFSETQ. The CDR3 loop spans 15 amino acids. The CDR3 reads CASSAAGGNPYEQYF. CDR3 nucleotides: TGCGCCAGCAGCGCCGCAGGGGGCAACCCCTACGAGCAGTACTTC.

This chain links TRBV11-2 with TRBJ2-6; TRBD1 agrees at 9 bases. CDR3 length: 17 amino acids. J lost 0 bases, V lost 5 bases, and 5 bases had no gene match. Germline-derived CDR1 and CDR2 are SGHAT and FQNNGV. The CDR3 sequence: CASSPGTGYSGANVLTF. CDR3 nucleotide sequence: TGTGCCAGCAGCCCCGGGACAGGGTACTCTGGGGCCAACGTCCTGACTTTC.

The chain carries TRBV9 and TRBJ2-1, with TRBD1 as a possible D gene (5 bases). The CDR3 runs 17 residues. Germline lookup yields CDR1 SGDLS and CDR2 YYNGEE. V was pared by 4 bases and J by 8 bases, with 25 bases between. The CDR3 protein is CASSLLGTGRRVDEQFF. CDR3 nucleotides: TGTGCCAGCAGCCTCCTAGGTACAGGTCGCCGGGTCGATGAGCAGTTCTTC.

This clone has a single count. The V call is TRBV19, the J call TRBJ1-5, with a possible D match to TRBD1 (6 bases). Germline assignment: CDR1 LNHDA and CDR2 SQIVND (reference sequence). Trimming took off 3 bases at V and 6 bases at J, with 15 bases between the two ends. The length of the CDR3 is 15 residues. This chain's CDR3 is CASSILRGQIQPQHF. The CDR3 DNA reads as TGTGCCAGTAGTATCCTCAGGGGCCAGATTCAGCCCCAGCATTTT.

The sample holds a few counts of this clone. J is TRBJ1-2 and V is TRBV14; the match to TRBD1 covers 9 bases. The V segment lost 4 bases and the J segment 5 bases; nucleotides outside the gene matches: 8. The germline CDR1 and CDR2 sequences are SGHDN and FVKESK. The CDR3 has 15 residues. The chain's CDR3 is CASSRRGQGGYGYTF. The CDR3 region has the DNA TGTGCCAGCAGCCGGCGGGGACAGGGCGGGTATGGCTACACCTTC.

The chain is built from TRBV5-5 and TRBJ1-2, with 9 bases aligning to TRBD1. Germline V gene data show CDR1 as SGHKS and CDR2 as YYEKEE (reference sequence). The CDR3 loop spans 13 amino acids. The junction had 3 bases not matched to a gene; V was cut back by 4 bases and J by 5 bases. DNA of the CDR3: TGTGCCAGCAGCCCGACAGGGGGTTATGGCTACACCTTC. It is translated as CASSPTGGYGYTF.

This chain's CDR3 is CASSRSDREVQYF. Here the CDR3 DNA reads TGTGCCAGCAGCCGTAGCGACAGGGAGGTCCAGTACTTC. The chain uses TRBV14 and TRBJ2-7, with D perhaps TRBD1 (7 bases). The V end was cut by 4 bases, the J end by 10 bases, with 17 bases between. From germline, CDR1 is SGHDN and CDR2 FVKESK. This CDR3 has 13 amino acids.

CDR3 amino acids: CASSPGTGGNYGYTF. CDR3 bases: TGTGCCAGCAGCCCCGGGACAGGGGGTAACTATGGCTACACCTTC. This chain uses TRBV7-9 with TRBJ1-2, with TRBD1 identical over 11 bases. The trim removed 5 bases at V and 1 base at J, leaving 3 bases unmatched. The CDR3 consists of 15 residues. CDR1 is SEHNR, CDR2 FQNEAQ, per germline (reference sequence).

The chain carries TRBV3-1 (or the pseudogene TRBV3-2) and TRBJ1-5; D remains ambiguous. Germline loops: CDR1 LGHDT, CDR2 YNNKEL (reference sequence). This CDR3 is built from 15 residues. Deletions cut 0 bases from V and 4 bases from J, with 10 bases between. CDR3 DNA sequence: TGTGCCAGCAGCCAAGAGGGCGCCAGGAATCAGCCCCAGCATTTT. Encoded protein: CASSQEGARNQPQHF.

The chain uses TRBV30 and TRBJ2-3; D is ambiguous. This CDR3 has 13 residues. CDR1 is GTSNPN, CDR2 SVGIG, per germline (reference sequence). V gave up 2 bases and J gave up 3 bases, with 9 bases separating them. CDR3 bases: TGTGCCTGGAGTTACTTTAGTACAGATACGCAGTATTTT. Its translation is CAWSYFSTDTQYF. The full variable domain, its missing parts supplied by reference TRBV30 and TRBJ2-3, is SQTIHQWPATLVQPVGSPLSLECTVEGTSNPNLYWYRQAAGRGLQLLFYSVGIGQISSEVPQNLSASRPQDRQFILSSKKLLLSDSGFYLCAWSYFSTDTQYFGPGTRLTVL.